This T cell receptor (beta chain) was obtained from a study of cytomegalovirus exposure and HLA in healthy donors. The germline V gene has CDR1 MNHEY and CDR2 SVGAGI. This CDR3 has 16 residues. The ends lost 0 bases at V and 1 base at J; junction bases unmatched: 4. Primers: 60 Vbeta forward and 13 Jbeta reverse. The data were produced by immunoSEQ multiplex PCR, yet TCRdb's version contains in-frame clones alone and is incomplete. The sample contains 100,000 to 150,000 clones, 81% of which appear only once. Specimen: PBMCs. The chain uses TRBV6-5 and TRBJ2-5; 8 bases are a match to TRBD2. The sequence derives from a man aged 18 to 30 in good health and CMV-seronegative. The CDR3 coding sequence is TGTGCCAGCAGTTACTCGCGGGGGGCCCTCCAAGAGACCCAGTACTTC. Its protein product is CASSYSRGALQETQYF.